This TCR beta chain was sequenced during a study of identical twins. This clonotype was counted between two and nine times. J lost 9 bases, V lost 1 base, and 11 bases had no gene match. Germline V CDR1 and CDR2: SGHTA, FQGNSA. CDR3 length equals 16 residues. TCRdb used MiXCR to reprocess the 5' RACE reads, holding one entry per CDR3 protein. The sample has about 690,000 distinct CDR3 sequences, roughly 6% seen once. The sequencing input was naive T cells sorted from blood. The rearrangement links TRBV7-2 to TRBJ2-1, with TRBD2 matching 8 bases. The sequence was obtained from a man aged 18-30 years in good health. The CDR3 here is CASSLEGTRPVGEQFF. CDR3 nucleotides: TGTGCCAGCAGCTTAGAAGGGACTAGACCCGTTGGTGAGCAGTTCTTC.